These T cell receptor beta chains were read from a single sample in a study of beta chain features in type 1 diabetes. The method was immunoSEQ multiplex PCR; TCRdb's version includes in-frame clones alone and lacks a portion of them. This table holds about 340,000 clones, approximately 13% found once. The sequencing input was naive CD4+ T cells from blood. These receptors all stem from a woman between 18 and 30 years old with type 1 diabetes. Both conserved end residues are part of each CDR3. Each record gives: CDR3 protein, CDR3 DNA, CDR3 length, V gene, D gene, J gene, clone size. D genes are given only for firm matches. Only some rows state a clone size, as once, few, many or a class for expanded clones.

CDR3aa: CAISGTSGLNEQFF; CDR3nt: TGTGCCATCAGTGGGACTAGCGGGCTCAATGAGCAGTTCTTC; len: 14; v_gene: TRBV10-3; d_gene: TRBD2; j_gene: TRBJ2-1; abundance: NA
CDR3aa: CASSQALLAGGGQDTQYF; CDR3nt: TGCGCCAGCAGCCAAGCCCTTCTAGCGGGAGGGGGCCAGGATACGCAGTATTTT; len: 18; v_gene: TRBV4-3; d_gene: TRBD2; j_gene: TRBJ2-3; abundance: NA
CDR3aa: CSVERTGFTDTQYF; CDR3nt: TGCAGCGTTGAAAGGACAGGATTTACAGATACGCAGTATTTT; len: 14; v_gene: TRBV29-1; d_gene: TRBD1; j_gene: TRBJ2-3; abundance: few
CDR3aa: CATRTSNEKLFF; CDR3nt: TGTGCCACCAGGACATCTAATGAAAAACTGTTTTTT; len: 12; v_gene: TRBV10-3; d_gene: NA; j_gene: TRBJ1-4; abundance: NA
CDR3aa: CASSGWTGGDTGELFF; CDR3nt: TGTGCCAGCAGTGGTTGGACAGGGGGCGACACCGGGGAGCTGTTTTTT; len: 16; v_gene: TRBV25-1; d_gene: TRBD1; j_gene: TRBJ2-2; abundance: NA
CDR3aa: CASTDGQGGYNEQFF; CDR3nt: TGTGCCAGTACCGATGGACAGGGGGGCTACAATGAGCAGTTCTTC; len: 15; v_gene: TRBV19; d_gene: TRBD1; j_gene: TRBJ2-1; abundance: few
CDR3aa: CASSLALGTGHEQYF; CDR3nt: TGTGCCAGCAGCTTAGCGCTAGGGACAGGACACGAGCAGTACTTC; len: 15; v_gene: TRBV7-2; d_gene: TRBD1; j_gene: TRBJ2-7; abundance: few
CDR3aa: CASSTRMTSGSNNEQFF; CDR3nt: TGCGCCAGCAGCACGCGGATGACTAGCGGGTCAAACAATGAGCAGTTCTTC; len: 17; v_gene: TRBV5-1; d_gene: TRBD2; j_gene: TRBJ2-1; abundance: few
CDR3aa: CASSSRDRTSRLTQYF; CDR3nt: TGCGCCAGCAGTTCTAGGGACAGAACATCAAGATTGACCCAGTACTTC; len: 16; v_gene: TRBV5-1; d_gene: TRBD1; j_gene: TRBJ2-5; abundance: NA
CDR3aa: CASSFIRDSNTGELFF; CDR3nt: TGCGCCAGCAGCTTCATCCGGGACAGCAACACCGGGGAGCTGTTTTTT; len: 16; v_gene: TRBV5-1; d_gene: TRBD1; j_gene: TRBJ2-2; abundance: few
CDR3aa: CASSLTGSYGYTF; CDR3nt: TGTGCCAGCAGCCTTACAGGATCCTATGGCTACACCTTC; len: 13; v_gene: TRBV7-9; d_gene: NA; j_gene: TRBJ1-2; abundance: NA
CDR3aa: CASSPGSQRNEQFF; CDR3nt: TGTGCCAGCAGCCCGGGAAGTCAGCGCAATGAGCAGTTCTTC; len: 14; v_gene: TRBV9; d_gene: NA; j_gene: TRBJ2-1; abundance: NA
CDR3aa: CSVVVLGLAGVKNIQYF; CDR3nt: TGCAGCGTTGTCGTTTTAGGGCTAGCGGGAGTCAAAAACATTCAGTACTTC; len: 17; v_gene: TRBV29-1; d_gene: TRBD2; j_gene: TRBJ2-4; abundance: NA
CDR3aa: CASSLTGSIVTGELFF; CDR3nt: TGTGCCAGCAGCTTAACCGGGAGTATTGTCACCGGGGAGCTGTTTTTT; len: 16; v_gene: TRBV7-2; d_gene: NA; j_gene: TRBJ2-2; abundance: NA
CDR3aa: CASTPGLANYEQYF; CDR3nt: TGTGCCAGCACCCCAGGACTAGCGAACTACGAGCAGTACTTC; len: 14; v_gene: TRBV7-2; d_gene: TRBD2; j_gene: TRBJ2-7; abundance: NA
CDR3aa: CASSSVAGGPRTGELFF; CDR3nt: TGTGCCAGCAGCTCCGTAGCGGGAGGGCCTAGAACCGGGGAGCTGTTTTTT; len: 17; v_gene: TRBV5-4; d_gene: TRBD2; j_gene: TRBJ2-2; abundance: few
CDR3aa: CASSLATTNYYEQYF; CDR3nt: TGCGCCAGCAGCTTGGCCACGACTAACTATTACGAGCAGTACTTC; len: 15; v_gene: TRBV5-1; d_gene: NA; j_gene: TRBJ2-7; abundance: few
CDR3aa: CASSMTDYGYTF; CDR3nt: TGTGCCAGTAGTATGACAGACTATGGCTACACCTTC; len: 12; v_gene: TRBV19; d_gene: NA; j_gene: TRBJ1-2; abundance: few
CDR3aa: CASSQQREGFKFF; CDR3nt: TGTGCCAGCAGCCAACAACGGGAGGGGTTCAAGTTCTTC; len: 13; v_gene: TRBV4-2; d_gene: TRBD2; j_gene: TRBJ2-1; abundance: few
CDR3aa: CASSGQGNTEAFF; CDR3nt: TGTGCCTCATCGGGACAGGGGAACACTGAAGCTTTCTTT; len: 13; v_gene: TRBV30; d_gene: TRBD1; j_gene: TRBJ1-1; abundance: NA
CDR3aa: CASSPTAANEKLFF; CDR3nt: TGTGCCAGCAGCCCGACAGCAGCTAATGAAAAACTGTTTTTT; len: 14; v_gene: TRBV5-4; d_gene: NA; j_gene: TRBJ1-4; abundance: NA
CDR3aa: CASSPWGRGNTGELFF; CDR3nt: TGTGCCAGCAGCCCCTGGGGTCGGGGGAACACCGGGGAGCTGTTTTTT; len: 16; v_gene: TRBV14; d_gene: NA; j_gene: TRBJ2-2; abundance: few
CDR3aa: CASSLAQREARYF; CDR3nt: TGTGCCAGCAGCTTAGCCCAGCGGGAGGCCCGGTACTTC; len: 13; v_gene: TRBV11-2; d_gene: TRBD2; j_gene: TRBJ2-5; abundance: few
CDR3aa: CASSFTSGNLNEQFF; CDR3nt: TGTGCCAGCAGCTTCACTAGCGGGAACCTCAATGAGCAGTTCTTC; len: 15; v_gene: TRBV13; d_gene: TRBD2; j_gene: TRBJ2-1; abundance: few
CDR3aa: CASSLARNTEAFF; CDR3nt: TGTGCCAGCAGCTTAGCTAGGAACACTGAAGCTTTCTTT; len: 13; v_gene: TRBV7-6; d_gene: NA; j_gene: TRBJ1-1; abundance: NA
CDR3aa: CASSSDSSSYNEQFF; CDR3nt: TGCGCCAGCAGCTCTGACTCGAGCTCCTACAATGAGCAGTTCTTC; len: 15; v_gene: TRBV5-1; d_gene: NA; j_gene: TRBJ2-1; abundance: few
CDR3aa: CASTLRGGVETQYF; CDR3nt: TGTGCCAGCACCCTAAGGGGGGGGGTGGAGACCCAGTACTTC; len: 14; v_gene: TRBV6-1; d_gene: NA; j_gene: TRBJ2-5; abundance: NA
CDR3aa: CASSLVEYDGAWGKKLFF; CDR3nt: TGTGCCAGCAGCTTAGTCGAATACGATGGGGCTTGGGGCAAAAAACTGTTTTTT; len: 18; v_gene: TRBV7-6; d_gene: NA; j_gene: TRBJ1-4; abundance: few
CDR3aa: CASSLFGYRGQSGQPQHF; CDR3nt: TGTGCCAGCAGTTTATTCGGGTACAGGGGGCAGTCTGGTCAGCCCCAGCATTTT; len: 18; v_gene: TRBV28; d_gene: TRBD1; j_gene: TRBJ1-5; abundance: few
CDR3aa: CASSPPNSYQETQYF; CDR3nt: TGTGCCAGCTCACCACCCAACAGTTACCAAGAGACCCAGTACTTC; len: 15; v_gene: TRBV18; d_gene: NA; j_gene: TRBJ2-5; abundance: NA
CDR3aa: CASSPYLEEAFF; CDR3nt: TGTGCCAGCTCCCCATACCTGGAGGAAGCTTTCTTT; len: 12; v_gene: TRBV18; d_gene: NA; j_gene: TRBJ1-1; abundance: once
CDR3aa: CAIRDSYTDTQYF; CDR3nt: TGTGCCATACGGGACTCCTACACAGATACGCAGTATTTT; len: 13; v_gene: TRBV10-3; d_gene: NA; j_gene: TRBJ2-3; abundance: few
CDR3aa: CASSLQDTEAFF; CDR3nt: TGTGCCAGCAGCTTGCAGGACACTGAAGCTTTCTTT; len: 12; v_gene: TRBV7-9; d_gene: NA; j_gene: TRBJ1-1; abundance: NA
CDR3aa: CASSFVEYGYTF; CDR3nt: TGTGCCAGCAGCTTCGTGGAGTATGGCTACACCTTC; len: 12; v_gene: TRBV7-9; d_gene: NA; j_gene: TRBJ1-2; abundance: few
CDR3aa: CASSLGQLDTQYF; CDR3nt: TGTGCCAGCAGCCTGGGACAGTTGGATACGCAGTATTTT; len: 13; v_gene: TRBV7-2; d_gene: TRBD1; j_gene: TRBJ2-3; abundance: NA
CDR3aa: CASSLRTSGYNEQFF; CDR3nt: TGTGCCAGCAGCTTAAGGACTAGCGGCTACAATGAGCAGTTCTTC; len: 15; v_gene: TRBV7-3; d_gene: TRBD2; j_gene: TRBJ2-1; abundance: few
CDR3aa: CASSLTVKAIDEQFF; CDR3nt: TGCGCCAGCAGCCTGACAGTTAAGGCAATCGATGAGCAGTTCTTC; len: 15; v_gene: TRBV5-1; d_gene: NA; j_gene: TRBJ2-1; abundance: NA
CDR3aa: CASSAGDWTPGDYEQYF; CDR3nt: TGTGCCAGCAGTGCGGGAGACTGGACTCCAGGAGACTACGAGCAGTACTTC; len: 17; v_gene: TRBV6-1; d_gene: NA; j_gene: TRBJ2-7; abundance: NA
CDR3aa: CASSLGTSGTSDTQYF; CDR3nt: TGTGCCAGCTCTCTCGGGACTAGCGGTACTTCGGATACGCAGTATTTT; len: 16; v_gene: TRBV18; d_gene: TRBD2; j_gene: TRBJ2-3; abundance: NA
CDR3aa: CASSITGAGNYGYTF; CDR3nt: TGTGCCAGTAGTATCACAGGGGCGGGGAACTATGGCTACACCTTC; len: 15; v_gene: TRBV19; d_gene: TRBD1; j_gene: TRBJ1-2; abundance: NA
CDR3aa: CASSSRPGGMNYGYTF; CDR3nt: TGCGCCAGCAGCTCCCGCCCGGGGGGGATGAACTATGGCTACACCTTC; len: 16; v_gene: TRBV5-1; d_gene: NA; j_gene: TRBJ1-2; abundance: few
CDR3aa: CASSKETGAQYF; CDR3nt: TGTGCCAGTAGCAAAGAAACGGGGGCCCAGTACTTC; len: 12; v_gene: TRBV19; d_gene: NA; j_gene: TRBJ2-5; abundance: few
CDR3aa: CSAAGGETQYF; CDR3nt: TGCAGTGCTGCAGGGGGCGAGACCCAGTACTTC; len: 11; v_gene: TRBV20-1; d_gene: TRBD1; j_gene: TRBJ2-5; abundance: NA
CDR3aa: CASSPGLAGVEQFF; CDR3nt: TGTGCCAGCAGCCCCGGGCTAGCGGGAGTTGAGCAGTTCTTC; len: 14; v_gene: TRBV9; d_gene: TRBD2; j_gene: TRBJ2-1; abundance: few
CDR3aa: CASSRQRDRNEQFF; CDR3nt: TGTGCCAGCAGCCGCCAGCGGGATCGCAATGAGCAGTTCTTC; len: 14; v_gene: TRBV2; d_gene: TRBD2; j_gene: TRBJ2-1; abundance: NA
CDR3aa: CASSWVPGSQGGTQYF; CDR3nt: TGTGCCAGCAGCTGGGTCCCCGGGTCTCAGGGAGGGACCCAGTACTTC; len: 16; v_gene: TRBV7-8; d_gene: NA; j_gene: TRBJ2-5; abundance: few
CDR3aa: CAWTWSSGNTIYF; CDR3nt: TGTGCCTGGACGTGGAGCTCTGGAAACACCATATATTTT; len: 13; v_gene: TRBV30; d_gene: NA; j_gene: TRBJ1-3; abundance: NA
CDR3aa: CASQGDTEAFF; CDR3nt: TGTGCCAGCCAGGGTGACACTGAAGCTTTCTTT; len: 11; v_gene: TRBV28; d_gene: NA; j_gene: TRBJ1-1; abundance: NA
CDR3aa: CASSLNRDGELFF; CDR3nt: TGCGCCAGCAGCCTGAACAGAGACGGGGAGCTGTTTTTT; len: 13; v_gene: TRBV5-1; d_gene: NA; j_gene: TRBJ2-2; abundance: NA
CDR3aa: CASSPRQDSGELFF; CDR3nt: TGTGCCAGCAGCCCTCGACAGGATTCCGGGGAGCTGTTTTTT; len: 14; v_gene: TRBV7-2; d_gene: NA; j_gene: TRBJ2-2; abundance: few
CDR3aa: CASSLDRNNEQFF; CDR3nt: TGTGCCAGCAGTTTGGACAGGAACAATGAGCAGTTCTTC; len: 13; v_gene: TRBV28; d_gene: TRBD1; j_gene: TRBJ2-1; abundance: NA
CDR3aa: CASSLATVPNTEAFF; CDR3nt: TGCGCCAGCAGCTTGGCGACAGTTCCGAACACTGAAGCTTTCTTT; len: 15; v_gene: TRBV5-1; d_gene: NA; j_gene: TRBJ1-1; abundance: few
CDR3aa: CASSFRNNEQFF; CDR3nt: TGCGCCAGCAGCTTTAGAAACAATGAGCAGTTCTTC; len: 12; v_gene: TRBV5-1; d_gene: NA; j_gene: TRBJ2-1; abundance: few
CDR3aa: CASSPRQGTLSTDTQYF; CDR3nt: TGCGCCAGCAGCCCTCGACAGGGGACCCTAAGCACAGATACGCAGTATTTT; len: 17; v_gene: TRBV5-1; d_gene: TRBD1; j_gene: TRBJ2-3; abundance: NA